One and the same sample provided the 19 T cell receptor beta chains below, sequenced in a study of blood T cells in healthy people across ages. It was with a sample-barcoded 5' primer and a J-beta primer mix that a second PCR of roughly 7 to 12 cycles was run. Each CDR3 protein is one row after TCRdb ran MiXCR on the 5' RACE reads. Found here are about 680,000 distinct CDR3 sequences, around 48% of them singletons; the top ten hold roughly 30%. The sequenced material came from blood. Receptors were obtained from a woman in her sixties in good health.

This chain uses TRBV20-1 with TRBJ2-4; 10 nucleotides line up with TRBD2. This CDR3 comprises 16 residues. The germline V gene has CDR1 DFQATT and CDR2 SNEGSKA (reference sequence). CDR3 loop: CTGAAGGPGAKNIQYF. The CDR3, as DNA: TGCACGGGGGCAGCGGGAGGGCCAGGGGCCAAAAACATTCAGTACTTC.

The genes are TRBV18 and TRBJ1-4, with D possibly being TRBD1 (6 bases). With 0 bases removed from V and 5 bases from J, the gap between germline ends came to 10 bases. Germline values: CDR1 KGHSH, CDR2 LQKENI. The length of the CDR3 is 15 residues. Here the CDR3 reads CASSPPGQPNEKLFF. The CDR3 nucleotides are TGTGCCAGCTCACCACCCGGACAGCCGAATGAAAAACTGTTTTTT.

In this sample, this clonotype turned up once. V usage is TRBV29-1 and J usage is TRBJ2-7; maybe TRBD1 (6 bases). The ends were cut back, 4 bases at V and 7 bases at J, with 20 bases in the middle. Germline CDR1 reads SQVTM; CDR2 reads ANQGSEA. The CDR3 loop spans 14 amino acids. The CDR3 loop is CSVVVQGGINEQYF. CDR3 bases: TGCAGCGTTGTTGTACAGGGTGGTATCAATGAGCAGTACTTC.

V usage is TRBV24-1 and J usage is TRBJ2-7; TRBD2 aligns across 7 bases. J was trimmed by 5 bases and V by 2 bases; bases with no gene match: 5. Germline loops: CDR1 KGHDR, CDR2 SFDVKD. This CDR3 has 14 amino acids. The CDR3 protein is CATSDYKGGDEQYF. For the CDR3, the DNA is TGTGCCACCAGTGATTACAAGGGAGGGGACGAGCAGTACTTC.

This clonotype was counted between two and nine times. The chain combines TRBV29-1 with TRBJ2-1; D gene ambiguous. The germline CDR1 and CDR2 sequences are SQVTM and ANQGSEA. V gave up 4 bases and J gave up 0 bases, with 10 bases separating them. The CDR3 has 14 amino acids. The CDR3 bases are TGCAGCGTTGCAAGCTTTAGCTCCTACAATGAGCAGTTCTTC. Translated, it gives CSVASFSSYNEQFF.

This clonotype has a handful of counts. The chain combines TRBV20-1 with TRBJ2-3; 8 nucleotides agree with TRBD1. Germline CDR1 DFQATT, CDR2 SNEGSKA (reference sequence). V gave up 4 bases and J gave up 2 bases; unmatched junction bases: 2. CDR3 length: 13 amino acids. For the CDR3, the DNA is TGCAGTGCTACGGACAGGGACACAGATACGCAGTATTTT. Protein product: CSATDRDTDTQYF.

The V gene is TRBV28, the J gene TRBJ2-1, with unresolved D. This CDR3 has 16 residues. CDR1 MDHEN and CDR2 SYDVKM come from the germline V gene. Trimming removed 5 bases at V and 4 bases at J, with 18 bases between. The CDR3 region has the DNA TGTGCCAGCAGTCCCGCCACCCTCGGCACTTACAATGAGCAGTTCTTC. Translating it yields CASSPATLGTYNEQFF.

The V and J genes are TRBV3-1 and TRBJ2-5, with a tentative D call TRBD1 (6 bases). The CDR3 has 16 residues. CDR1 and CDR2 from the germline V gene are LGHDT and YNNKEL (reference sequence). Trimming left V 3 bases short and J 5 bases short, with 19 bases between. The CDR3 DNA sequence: TGTGCCAGCAGCCATCACCGCACAGGGCAGTCGGAGACCCAGTACTTC. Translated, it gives CASSHHRTGQSETQYF.

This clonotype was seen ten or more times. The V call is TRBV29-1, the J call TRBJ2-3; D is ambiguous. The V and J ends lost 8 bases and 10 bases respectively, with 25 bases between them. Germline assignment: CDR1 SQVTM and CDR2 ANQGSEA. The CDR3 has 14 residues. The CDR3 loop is CSSQGPDHSQAQYF. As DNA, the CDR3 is TGCAGCTCACAAGGGCCCGACCACAGCCAAGCGCAGTATTTT.

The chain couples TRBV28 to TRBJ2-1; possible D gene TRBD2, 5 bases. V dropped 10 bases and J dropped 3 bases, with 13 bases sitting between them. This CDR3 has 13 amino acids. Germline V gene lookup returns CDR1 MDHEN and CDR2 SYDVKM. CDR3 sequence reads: CATYGDLYNEQFF. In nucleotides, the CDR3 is TGTGCCACTTACGGGGATCTCTACAATGAGCAGTTCTTC.

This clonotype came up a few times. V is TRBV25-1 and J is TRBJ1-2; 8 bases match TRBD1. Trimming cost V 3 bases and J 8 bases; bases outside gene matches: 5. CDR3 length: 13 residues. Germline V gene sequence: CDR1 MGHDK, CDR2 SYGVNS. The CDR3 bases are TGTGCCAGCAGTGACCTGGACAGGGTGGGCTACACCTTC. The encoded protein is CASSDLDRVGYTF.

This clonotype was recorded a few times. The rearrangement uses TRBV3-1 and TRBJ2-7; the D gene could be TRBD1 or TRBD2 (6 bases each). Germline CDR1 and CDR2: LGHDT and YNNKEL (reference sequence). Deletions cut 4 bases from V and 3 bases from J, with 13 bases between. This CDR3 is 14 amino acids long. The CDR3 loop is CASSRTGGYYEQYF. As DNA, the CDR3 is TGTGCCAGCAGCCGGACCGGGGGCTACTACGAGCAGTACTTC.

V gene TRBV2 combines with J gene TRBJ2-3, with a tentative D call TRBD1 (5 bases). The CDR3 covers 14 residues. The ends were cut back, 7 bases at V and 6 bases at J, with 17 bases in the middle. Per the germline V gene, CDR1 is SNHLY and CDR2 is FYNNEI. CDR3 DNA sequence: TGTGCCAGCATCGGCAGGGCCCACTCCGATACGCAGTATTTT. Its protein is CASIGRAHSDTQYF.

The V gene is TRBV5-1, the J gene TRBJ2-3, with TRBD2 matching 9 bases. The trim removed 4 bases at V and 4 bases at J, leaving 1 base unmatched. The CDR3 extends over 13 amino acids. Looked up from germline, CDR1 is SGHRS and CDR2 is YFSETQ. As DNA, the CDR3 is TGCGCCAGCAGCGGGACTAGCCCAGATACGCAGTATTTT. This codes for CASSGTSPDTQYF.

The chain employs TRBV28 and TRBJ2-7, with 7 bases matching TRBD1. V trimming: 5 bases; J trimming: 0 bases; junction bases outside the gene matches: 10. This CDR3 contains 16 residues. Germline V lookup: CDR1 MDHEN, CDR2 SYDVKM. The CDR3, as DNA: TGTGCCAGCAGTACCGTCCCCCAGGGGGTCTCCTACGAGCAGTACTTC. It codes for CASSTVPQGVSYEQYF.

CDR3 protein: CASTTDRAYNEQFF. The CDR3 DNA is TGTGCCAGCACCACGGACAGGGCTTACAATGAGCAGTTCTTC. The V and J genes are TRBV27 and TRBJ2-1; 8 bases line up with TRBD1. V shed 7 bases and J 4 bases; nucleotides not matched to a gene: 6. This CDR3 has 14 residues. Germline V gene sequence: CDR1 MNHEY, CDR2 SMNVEV (reference sequence).

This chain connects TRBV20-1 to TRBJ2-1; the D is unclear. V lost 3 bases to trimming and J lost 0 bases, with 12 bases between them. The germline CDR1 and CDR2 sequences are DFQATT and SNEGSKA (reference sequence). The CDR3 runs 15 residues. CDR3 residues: CSASGYGSSYNEQFF. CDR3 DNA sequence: TGCAGTGCTAGTGGTTACGGAAGCTCCTACAATGAGCAGTTCTTC.

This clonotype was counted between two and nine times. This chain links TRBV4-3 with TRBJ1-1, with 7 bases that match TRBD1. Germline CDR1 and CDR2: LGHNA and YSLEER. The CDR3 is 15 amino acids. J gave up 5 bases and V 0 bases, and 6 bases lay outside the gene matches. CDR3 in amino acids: CASSQETGFGTEAFF. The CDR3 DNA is TGCGCCAGCAGCCAAGAGACAGGGTTTGGGACTGAAGCTTTCTTT.

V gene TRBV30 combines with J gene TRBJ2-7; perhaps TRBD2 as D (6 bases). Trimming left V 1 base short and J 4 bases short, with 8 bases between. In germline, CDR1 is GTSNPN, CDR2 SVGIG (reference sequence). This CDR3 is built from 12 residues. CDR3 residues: CAWSAGEYEQYF. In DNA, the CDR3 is TGTGCCTGGAGTGCGGGGGAATACGAGCAGTACTTC.